Detailed here is one T cell receptor beta chain. The antigen this receptor binds is unknown. No base quality values were provided; no much bigger clone lies one nucleotide off. These data are taken from a study of blood T cell repertoires in COVID-19 (dated by TCRdb to about 2020). Some background on the complete study: The collaborator samples originated in the United States, Italy and Spain and spanned the acute and convalescent phases of COVID-19. The prospective study material was composed of cDNA or gDNA derived from T cells, B-cell-depleted T cells, or PBMCs. The dataset comprised deeply sampled blood TCRbeta repertoires from subjects exposed to, actively infected with, or recovered from COVID-19. A freely available public database, intended as a resource for researchers studying the immune response to SARS-CoV-2, is where the repertoires were released. The samples were drawn from the first 160 participants of the ongoing ImmuneRACE study and from 950 to 1,500 subjects provided by 6 global collaborators. Sample metadata almost always included a de-identified subject ID, COVID-19 status, age in years and sex. Where HLA class I and class II types were available, the types were taken from metadata supplied by the sample provider, not from assay-based typing.

Taken from cysteine to phenylalanine, the CDR3 has 16 residues. This entry keeps only the CDR3 DNA: 48 bases, framed from base 1. CDR1 and CDR2 are drawn from the germline V gene: SGHTA, FQGNSA. At the junction V is shortened by 2 bases and J by 8 bases; bases outside the gene matches: 8. Here is what the overall study found, with its caveats: Clinical and demographic metadata were provided uncurated, with the amount varying by source and participant.

The collaborating institutions used their own protocols to collect whole blood in K2EDTA tubes. Collaborator samples were shipped for TCRbeta analysis as frozen whole blood, isolated PBMCs, or DNA extracted from either sample type. TCRbeta CDR3 regions were amplified from genomic DNA by means of the immunoSEQ Assay, a bias-controlled multiplex PCR. In the authors' own workflow: The number of nucleated cells in each sample was estimated from the amplification of reference gene primers within the assay. To quantify the absolute abundance of each unique TCRbeta CDR3 rearrangement, sequence reads were collapsed and filtered. For each sample, productive Simpson clonality was calculated by taking the square root of Simpson's diversity index across productive rearrangements. The table was pulled from immuneACCESS by TCRdb, which kept in-frame rearrangements only. Such tables lose some clones; where checked, under half of the loss comes from unresolved V genes, and the rest has no known cause. V and J calls and clone size are those listed in that table; D and trimming were worked out from the DNA. The sample yields about 100,000 clones; 80% were counted once. The ten largest make up approximately 31% of the sample.

Input material: peripheral blood. The receptor comes from a man between 70 and 80 years old with active or convalescent COVID-19. The V gene is TRBV7-2 and the J gene is TRBJ1-4, and 10 junction bases match TRBD1. CDR3 protein: CASSLWGQGREEKLFF. The nucleotide sequence reads TGTGCCAGCAGCTTATGGGGACAGGGGCGAGAGGAAAAACTGTTTTTT. Full variable domain (CDR3 extended with the reference TRBV7-2 and TRBJ1-4 proteins): GAGVSQSPSNKVTEKGKDVELRCDPISGHTALYWYRQSLGQGLEFLIYFQGNSAPDKSGLPSDRFSAERTGGSVSTLTIQRTQQEDSAVYLCASSLWGQGREEKLFFGSGTQLSVL.